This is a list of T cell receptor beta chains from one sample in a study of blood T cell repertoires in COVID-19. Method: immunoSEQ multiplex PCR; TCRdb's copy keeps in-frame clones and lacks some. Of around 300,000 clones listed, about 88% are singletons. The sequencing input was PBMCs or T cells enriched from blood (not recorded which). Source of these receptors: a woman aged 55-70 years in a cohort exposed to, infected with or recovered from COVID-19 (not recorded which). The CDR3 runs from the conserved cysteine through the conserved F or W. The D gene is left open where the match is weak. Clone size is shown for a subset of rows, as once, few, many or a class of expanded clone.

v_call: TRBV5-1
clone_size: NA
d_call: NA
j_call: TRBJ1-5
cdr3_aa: CASSLANQPQHF
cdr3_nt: TGCGCCAGCAGCTTGGCTAATCAGCCCCAGCATTTT

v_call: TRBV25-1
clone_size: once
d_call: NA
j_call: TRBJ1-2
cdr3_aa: CASSDTGTNYGYTF
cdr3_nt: TGTGCCAGCAGTGATACAGGGACCAACTATGGCTACACCTTC

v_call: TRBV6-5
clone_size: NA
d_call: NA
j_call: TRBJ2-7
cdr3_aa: CASGTRYEQYF
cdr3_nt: TGTGCCAGCGGGACACGCTACGAGCAGTACTTC

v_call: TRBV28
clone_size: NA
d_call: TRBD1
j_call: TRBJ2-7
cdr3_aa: CASSGQGALYF
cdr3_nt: TGTGCCAGCAGCGGACAGGGGGCTCTGTACTTC

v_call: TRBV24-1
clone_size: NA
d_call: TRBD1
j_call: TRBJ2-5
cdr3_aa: CATSRGQGGHETQYF
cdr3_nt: TGTGCCACCAGCCGTGGACAGGGGGGCCACGAGACCCAGTACTTC

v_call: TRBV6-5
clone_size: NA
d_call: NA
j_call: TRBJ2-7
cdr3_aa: CASNRADTPYEQYF
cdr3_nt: TGTGCCAGCAATAGAGCGGATACCCCCTACGAGCAGTACTTC

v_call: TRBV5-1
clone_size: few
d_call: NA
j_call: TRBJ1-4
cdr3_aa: CASSLRGMGEKLFF
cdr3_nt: TGCGCCAGCAGCTTGAGGGGGATGGGGGAAAAACTGTTTTTT

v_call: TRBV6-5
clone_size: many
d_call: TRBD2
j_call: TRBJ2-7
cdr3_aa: CASRSLAESSYEQYF
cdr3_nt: TGTGCCAGCAGATCACTAGCGGAGAGCTCCTACGAGCAGTACTTC

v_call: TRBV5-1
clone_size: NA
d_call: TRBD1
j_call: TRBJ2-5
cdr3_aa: CASSPRQGRLETQYF
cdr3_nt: TGCGCCAGCAGCCCTAGACAGGGGAGGTTAGAGACCCAGTACTTC

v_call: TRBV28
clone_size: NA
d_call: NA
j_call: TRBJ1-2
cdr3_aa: CAIPGEGYGYTF
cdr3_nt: TGTGCCATCCCGGGGGAGGGCTATGGCTACACCTTC

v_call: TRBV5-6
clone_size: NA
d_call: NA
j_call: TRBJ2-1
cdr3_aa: CASSLNWRYNEQFF
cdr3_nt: TGTGCCAGCAGCTTGAACTGGAGGTACAATGAGCAGTTCTTC

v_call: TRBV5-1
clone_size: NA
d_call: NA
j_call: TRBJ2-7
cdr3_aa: CASSLELAAYEQYF
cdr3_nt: TGCGCCAGCAGCTTGGAACTAGCTGCTTACGAGCAGTACTTC

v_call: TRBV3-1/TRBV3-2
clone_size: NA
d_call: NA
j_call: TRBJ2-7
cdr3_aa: CASSQAGDYEQYF
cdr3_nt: TGTGCCAGCAGCCAAGCAGGGGACTACGAGCAGTACTTC

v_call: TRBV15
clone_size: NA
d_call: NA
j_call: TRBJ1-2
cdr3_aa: CATSRVPGDYGYTF
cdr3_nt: TGTGCCACCAGCAGAGTTCCAGGGGACTATGGCTACACCTTC

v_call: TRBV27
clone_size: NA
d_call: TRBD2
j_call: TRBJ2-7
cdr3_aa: CASSLSGKGPYEQYF
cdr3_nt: TGTGCCAGCAGTTTGAGCGGGAAGGGTCCCTACGAGCAGTACTTC

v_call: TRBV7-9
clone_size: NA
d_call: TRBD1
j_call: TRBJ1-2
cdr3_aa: CASSPGTGDYGYTF
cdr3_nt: TGTGCCAGCAGCCCCGGGACAGGGGATTATGGCTACACCTTC

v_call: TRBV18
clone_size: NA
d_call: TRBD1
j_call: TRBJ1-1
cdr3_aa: CASSRQGATGTEAFF
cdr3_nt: TGTGCCAGCTCACGACAGGGGGCGACGGGCACTGAAGCTTTCTTT

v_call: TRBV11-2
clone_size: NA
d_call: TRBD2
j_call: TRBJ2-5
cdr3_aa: CASSPYAKAGGQETQYF
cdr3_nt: TGTGCCAGCAGTCCTTATGCTAAAGCGGGAGGGCAAGAGACCCAGTACTTC

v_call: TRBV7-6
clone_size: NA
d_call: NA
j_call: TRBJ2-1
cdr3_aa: CASSLPPQVPIESSYNEQFF
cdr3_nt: TGTGCCAGCAGCCTCCCGCCGCAGGTACCCATCGAGAGCTCCTACAATGAGCAGTTCTTC

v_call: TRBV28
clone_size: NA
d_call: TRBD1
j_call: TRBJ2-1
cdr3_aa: CASSLPLRDRQFF
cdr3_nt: TGTGCCAGCAGTTTACCCCTCCGGGACAGACAGTTCTTC

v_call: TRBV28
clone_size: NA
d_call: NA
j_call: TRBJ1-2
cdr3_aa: CASSLSGVTYGYTF
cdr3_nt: TGTGCCAGCAGTTTATCCGGGGTTACCTATGGCTACACCTTC

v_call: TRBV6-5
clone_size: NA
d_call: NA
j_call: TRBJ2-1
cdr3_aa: CASSYWRGDEQFF
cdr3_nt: TGTGCCAGCAGTTACTGGAGGGGTGATGAGCAGTTCTTC

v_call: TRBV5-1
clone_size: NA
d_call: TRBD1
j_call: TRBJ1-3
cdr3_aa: CASSRDRDRENTIYF
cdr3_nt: TGCGCCAGCAGCCGCGACCGGGACAGGGAAAACACCATATATTTT

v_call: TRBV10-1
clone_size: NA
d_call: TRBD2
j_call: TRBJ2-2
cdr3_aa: CASSPHGGMALTGELFF
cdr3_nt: TGCGCCAGCAGCCCGCACGGGGGGATGGCCCTGACCGGGGAGCTGTTTTTT

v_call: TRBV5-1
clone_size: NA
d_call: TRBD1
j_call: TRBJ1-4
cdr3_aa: CASSLAEGAEEKLFF
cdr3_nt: TGCGCCAGCAGCTTGGCCGAGGGGGCGGAAGAAAAACTGTTTTTT

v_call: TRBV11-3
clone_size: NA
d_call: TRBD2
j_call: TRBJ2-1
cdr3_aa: CASSLSSGRASYEQFF
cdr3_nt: TGTGCCAGCAGCTTATCTAGCGGGAGGGCCTCGTATGAGCAGTTCTTC

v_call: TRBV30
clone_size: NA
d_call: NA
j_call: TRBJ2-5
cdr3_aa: CAWTGRDLETQYF
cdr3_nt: TGTGCCTGGACAGGGCGGGATTTAGAGACCCAGTACTTC

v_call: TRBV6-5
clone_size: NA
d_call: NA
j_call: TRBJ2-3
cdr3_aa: CASRGDISTDTQYF
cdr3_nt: TGTGCCAGCAGGGGGGACATTAGCACAGATACGCAGTATTTT

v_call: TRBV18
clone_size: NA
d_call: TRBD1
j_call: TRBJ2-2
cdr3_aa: CASSRETGTNTGELFF
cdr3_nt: TGTGCCAGCTCACGGGAGACAGGGACGAACACCGGGGAGCTGTTTTTT

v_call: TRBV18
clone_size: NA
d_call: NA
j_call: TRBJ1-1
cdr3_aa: CASSPLIDSNTEAFF
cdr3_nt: TGTGCCAGCTCACCCCTTATTGACAGCAACACTGAAGCTTTCTTT

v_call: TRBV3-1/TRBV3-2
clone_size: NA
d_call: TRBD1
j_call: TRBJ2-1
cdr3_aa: CASSRDREKSSYNEQFF
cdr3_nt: TGTGCCAGCAGCCGGGACAGGGAGAAGAGCTCCTACAATGAGCAGTTCTTC

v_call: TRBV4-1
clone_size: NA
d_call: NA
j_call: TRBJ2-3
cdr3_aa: CASSQEGAGAQPPDTQYF
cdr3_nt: TGCGCCAGCAGCCAAGAGGGGGCGGGAGCCCAACCGCCAGATACGCAGTATTTT

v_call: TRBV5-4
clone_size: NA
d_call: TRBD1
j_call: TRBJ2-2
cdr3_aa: CASSWDRANTGELFF
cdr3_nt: TGTGCCAGCAGCTGGGACAGGGCGAACACCGGGGAGCTGTTTTTT

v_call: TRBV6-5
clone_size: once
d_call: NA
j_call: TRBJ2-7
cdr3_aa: CASRQEQATYEQYF
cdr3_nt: TGTGCCAGCCGCCAAGAACAGGCGACCTACGAGCAGTACTTC

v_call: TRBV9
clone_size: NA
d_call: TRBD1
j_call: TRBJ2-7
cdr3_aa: CASSPRGQGGHHEQYF
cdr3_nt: TGTGCCAGCAGCCCGAGAGGACAGGGGGGGCATCACGAGCAGTACTTC

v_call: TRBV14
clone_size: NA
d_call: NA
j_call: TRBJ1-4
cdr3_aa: CASSQGGKTNEKLFF
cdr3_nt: TGTGCCAGCAGCCAAGGAGGGAAAACTAATGAAAAACTGTTTTTT

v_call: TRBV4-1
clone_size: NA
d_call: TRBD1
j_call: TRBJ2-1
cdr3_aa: CASSQAAAPGQALPSSYNEQFF
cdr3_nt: TGCGCCAGCAGCCAAGCCGCTGCGCCGGGACAGGCGCTCCCGAGCTCCTACAATGAGCAGTTCTTC

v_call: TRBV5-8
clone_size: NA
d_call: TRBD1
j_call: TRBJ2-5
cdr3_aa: CASSANRGETQYF
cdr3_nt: TGTGCCAGCAGCGCCAACAGGGGAGAGACCCAGTACTTC

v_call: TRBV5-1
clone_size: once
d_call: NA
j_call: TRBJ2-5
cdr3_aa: CASSSLGQETQYF
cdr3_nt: TGCGCCAGCAGCTCGCTAGGACAAGAGACCCAGTACTTC

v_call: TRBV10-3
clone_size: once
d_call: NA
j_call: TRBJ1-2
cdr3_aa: CAISQSQDYYGYTF
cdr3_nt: TGTGCCATCAGCCAATCTCAGGACTACTATGGCTACACCTTC

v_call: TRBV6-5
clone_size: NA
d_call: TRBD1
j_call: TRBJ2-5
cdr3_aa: CASSYGTGRQETQYF
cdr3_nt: TGTGCCAGCAGTTACGGGACAGGGCGCCAAGAGACCCAGTACTTC

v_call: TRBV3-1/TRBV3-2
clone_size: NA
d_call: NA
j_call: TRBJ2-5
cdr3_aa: CASSQEQGEETQYF
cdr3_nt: TGTGCCAGCAGCCAAGAACAGGGAGAAGAGACCCAGTACTTC

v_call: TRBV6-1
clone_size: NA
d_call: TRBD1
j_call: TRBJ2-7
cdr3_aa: CASSEEQGAGEQYF
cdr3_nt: TGTGCCAGCAGTGAGGAACAGGGGGCGGGCGAGCAGTACTTC

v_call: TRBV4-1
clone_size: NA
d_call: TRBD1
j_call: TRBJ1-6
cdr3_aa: CASSQETTGRNSPLHF
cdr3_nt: TGCGCCAGCAGCCAAGAGACGACAGGGCGGAATTCACCCCTCCACTTT

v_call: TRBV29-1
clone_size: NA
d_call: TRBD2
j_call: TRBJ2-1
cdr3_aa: CSVPSGRAGEQFF
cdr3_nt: TGCAGCGTTCCTAGCGGGAGGGCCGGTGAGCAGTTCTTC

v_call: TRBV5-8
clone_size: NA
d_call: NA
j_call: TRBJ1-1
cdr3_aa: CASWPAGYTEAFF
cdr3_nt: TGTGCCAGCTGGCCGGCAGGGTATACTGAAGCTTTCTTT

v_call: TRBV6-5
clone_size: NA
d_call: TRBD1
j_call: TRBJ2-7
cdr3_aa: CASSPFGTGDYEQYF
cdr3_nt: TGTGCCAGCAGTCCCTTCGGGACAGGGGATTACGAGCAGTACTTC

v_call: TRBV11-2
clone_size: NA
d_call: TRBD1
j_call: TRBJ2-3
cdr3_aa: CASSLGAGGDTQYF
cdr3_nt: TGTGCCAGCAGCTTAGGGGCAGGGGGAGATACGCAGTATTTT

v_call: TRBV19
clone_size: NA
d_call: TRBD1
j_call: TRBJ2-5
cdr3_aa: CASSPGTGVGETQYF
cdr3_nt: TGTGCCAGTAGTCCAGGGACAGGGGTAGGGGAGACCCAGTACTTC

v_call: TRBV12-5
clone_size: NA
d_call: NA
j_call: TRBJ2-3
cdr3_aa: CASGPGHHPSDTQYF
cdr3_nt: TGTGCTAGTGGTCCGGGACATCACCCTTCAGATACGCAGTATTTT

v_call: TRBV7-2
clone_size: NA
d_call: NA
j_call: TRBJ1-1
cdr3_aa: CASSFSGFGSTEAFF
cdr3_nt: TGTGCCAGCAGCTTCTCGGGCTTCGGGAGCACTGAAGCTTTCTTT

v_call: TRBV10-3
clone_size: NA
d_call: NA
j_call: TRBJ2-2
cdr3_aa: CAISEITGTNTGELFF
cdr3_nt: TGTGCCATCAGTGAGATAACAGGGACGAACACCGGGGAGCTGTTTTTT

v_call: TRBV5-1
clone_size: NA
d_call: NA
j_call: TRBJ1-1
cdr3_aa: CASSLAKAARGMNTEAFF
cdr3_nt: TGCGCCAGCAGCTTGGCCAAGGCAGCCAGGGGTATGAACACTGAAGCTTTCTTT

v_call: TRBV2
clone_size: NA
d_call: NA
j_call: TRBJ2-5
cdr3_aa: CASMRAQETQYF
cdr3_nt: TGTGCCAGCATGCGGGCCCAAGAGACCCAGTACTTC

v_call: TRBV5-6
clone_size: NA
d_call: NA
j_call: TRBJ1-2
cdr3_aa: CASSRPAGDGYTF
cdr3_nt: TGTGCCAGCAGCCGTCCAGCAGGGGATGGCTACACCTTC

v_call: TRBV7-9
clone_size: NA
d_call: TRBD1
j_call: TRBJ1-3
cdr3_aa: CASRQTGTGAGNTIYF
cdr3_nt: TGTGCCAGCAGACAAACCGGGACAGGGGCTGGAAACACCATATATTTT

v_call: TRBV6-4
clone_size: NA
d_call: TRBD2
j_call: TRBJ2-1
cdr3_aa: CASSLTSGFINEQFF
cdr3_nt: TGTGCCAGCAGTTTGACTAGCGGGTTTATTAATGAGCAGTTCTTC

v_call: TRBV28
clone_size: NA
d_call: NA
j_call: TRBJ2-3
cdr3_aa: CASSLRGGTTDTQYF
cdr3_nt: TGTGCCAGCAGCCTCAGGGGAGGGACAACAGATACGCAGTATTTT

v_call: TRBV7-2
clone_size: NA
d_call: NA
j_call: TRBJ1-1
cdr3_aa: CASSLAPPNTEAFF
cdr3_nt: TGTGCCAGCAGCCTCGCGCCCCCAAACACTGAAGCTTTCTTT

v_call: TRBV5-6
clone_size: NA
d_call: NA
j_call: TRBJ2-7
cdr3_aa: CASSLDRTYEQYF
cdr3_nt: TGTGCCAGCAGCTTGGACAGGACCTACGAGCAGTACTTC